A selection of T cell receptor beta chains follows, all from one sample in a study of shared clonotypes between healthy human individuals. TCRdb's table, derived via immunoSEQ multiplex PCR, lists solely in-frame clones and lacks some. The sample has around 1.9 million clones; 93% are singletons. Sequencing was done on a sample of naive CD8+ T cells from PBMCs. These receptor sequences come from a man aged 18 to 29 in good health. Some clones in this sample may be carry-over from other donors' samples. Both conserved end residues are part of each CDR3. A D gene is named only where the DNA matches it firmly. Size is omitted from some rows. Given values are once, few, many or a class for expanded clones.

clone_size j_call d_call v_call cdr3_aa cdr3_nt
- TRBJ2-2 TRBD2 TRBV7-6 CASSLGTGGLFF TGTGCCAGCAGCTTAGGAACGGGAGGGCTGTTTTTT
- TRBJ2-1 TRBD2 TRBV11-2 CASSLAGGYNEQFF TGTGCCAGCAGCTTAGCGGGAGGTTACAATGAGCAGTTCTTC
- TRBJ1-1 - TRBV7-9 CASSLAVEAGLAEAFF TGTGCCAGCAGCTTAGCGGTTGAGGCAGGGTTGGCTGAAGCTTTCTTT
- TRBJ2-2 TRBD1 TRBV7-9 CASSLPRTGKDGELFF TGTGCCAGCAGCCTACCCCGGACAGGCAAGGACGGGGAGCTGTTTTTT
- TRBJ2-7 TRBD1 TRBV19 CASSPRTGLPPEQYF TGTGCCAGTAGTCCGAGGACAGGCCTCCCTCCCGAGCAGTACTTC
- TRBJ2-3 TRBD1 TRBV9 CASSVSGQMGTDTQYF TGTGCCAGCAGCGTATCGGGACAGATGGGCACAGATACGCAGTATTTT
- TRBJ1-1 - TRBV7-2 CASRPLPVNTEAFF TGTGCCAGCAGGCCACTGCCGGTGAACACTGAAGCTTTCTTT
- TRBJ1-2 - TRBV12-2 CASRLGVAGGYTF TGTGCAAGTCGCTTGGGGGTAGCAGGAGGCTACACCTTC
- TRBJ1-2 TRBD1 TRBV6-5 CASRLGQGYGYTF TGTGCCAGCAGACTTGGACAGGGGTATGGCTACACCTTC
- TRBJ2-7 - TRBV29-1 CSVVTYEQYF TGCAGCGTTGTAACCTACGAGCAGTACTTC
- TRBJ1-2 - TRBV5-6 CASSAGTVYGYTF TGTGCCAGCAGTGCCGGGACGGTCTATGGCTACACCTTC
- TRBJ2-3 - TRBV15 CATSREPVPRTGTDTQYF TGTGCCACCAGCAGAGAGCCGGTCCCCCGGACAGGCACAGATACGCAGTATTTT
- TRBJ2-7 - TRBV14 CASSQDYRGLRYEQYF TGTGCCAGCAGCCAAGATTATCGCGGGCTACGATACGAGCAGTACTTC
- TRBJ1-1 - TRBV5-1 CASSLGRESNTEAFF TGCGCCAGCAGCCTGGGACGGGAATCAAACACTGAAGCTTTCTTT
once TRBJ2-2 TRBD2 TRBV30 CAWSRTTSGRTGELFF TGTGCCTGGAGTAGAACGACTAGCGGGAGGACCGGGGAGCTGTTTTTT
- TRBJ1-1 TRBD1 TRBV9 CASSLERDRASMNTEAFF TGTGCCAGCAGCTTAGAGAGAGACAGGGCCTCCATGAACACTGAAGCTTTCTTT
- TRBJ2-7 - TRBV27 CASSFTGSLYEQYF TGTGCCAGCAGTTTCACGGGATCCCTCTACGAGCAGTACTTC
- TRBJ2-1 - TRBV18 CASSPKRTAGKNEQFF TGTGCCAGCTCACCAAAGAGGACAGCGGGGAAGAATGAGCAGTTCTTC
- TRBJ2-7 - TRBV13 CASSQKTGLALYEQYF TGTGCCAGCAGCCAGAAAACAGGCCTAGCCCTATACGAGCAGTACTTC
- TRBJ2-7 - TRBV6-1 CASSAGRTPYEQYF TGTGCCAGCAGTGCGGGACGGACCCCCTACGAGCAGTACTTC
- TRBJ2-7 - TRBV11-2 CASSLFGDSYEQYF TGTGCCAGCAGCTTATTTGGTGACTCCTACGAGCAGTACTTC
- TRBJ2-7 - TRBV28 CASSFYGNSYEQYF TGTGCCAGCAGTTTTTACGGCAACTCCTACGAGCAGTACTTC
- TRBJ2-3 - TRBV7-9 CASSLGAGGADTQYF TGTGCCAGCAGCTTAGGTGCAGGGGGGGCAGATACGCAGTATTTT
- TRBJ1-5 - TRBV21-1 CASSKARRQGNQPQHF TGTGCCAGCAGCAAAGCGAGGAGACAGGGCAATCAGCCCCAGCATTTT
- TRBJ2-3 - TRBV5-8 CASFRGADTQYF TGTGCCAGCTTCAGGGGGGCAGATACGCAGTATTTT
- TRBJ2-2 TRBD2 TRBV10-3 CAISTLGLAGELFF TGTGCCATCAGCACCTTGGGACTAGCTGGGGAGCTGTTTTTT
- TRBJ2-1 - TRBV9 CASSVVSALGPYNEQFF TGTGCCAGCAGCGTAGTTAGCGCCCTGGGCCCCTACAATGAGCAGTTCTTC
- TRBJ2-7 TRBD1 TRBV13 CASSSAGDRGIYEQYF TGTGCCAGCAGCTCAGCTGGTGACAGGGGAATTTACGAGCAGTACTTC
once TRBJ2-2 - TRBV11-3 CASSRGAAQITGELFF TGTGCCAGCAGCCGAGGAGCGGCCCAGATCACCGGGGAGCTGTTTTTT
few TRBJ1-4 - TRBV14 CASSPRAATNEKLFF TGTGCCAGCAGCCCGCGCGCGGCAACTAATGAAAAACTGTTTTTT
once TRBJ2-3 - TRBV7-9 CASSTTGGSIDTQYF TGTGCCAGCAGTACGACAGGTGGCTCAATAGATACGCAGTATTTT
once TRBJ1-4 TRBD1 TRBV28 CASSLSGTGGPNEKLFF TGTGCCAGCAGTCTTTCCGGGACAGGGGGTCCTAATGAAAAACTGTTTTTT
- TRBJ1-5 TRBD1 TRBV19 CASSSTGFAQPQHF TGTGCCAGTAGTTCGACAGGGTTTGCTCAGCCCCAGCATTTT
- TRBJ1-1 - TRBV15 CATSPAMNTEAFF TGTGCCACCAGCCCAGCCATGAACACTGAAGCTTTCTTT
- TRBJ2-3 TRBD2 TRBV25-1 CASSGGGADTQYF TGTGCCAGCAGTGGTGGGGGGGCAGATACGCAGTATTTT
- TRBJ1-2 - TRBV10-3 CAISAEGRVNYGYTF TGTGCCATCAGTGCCGAAGGACGAGTAAACTATGGCTACACCTTC
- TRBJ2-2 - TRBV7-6 CASSLRIGTQGYPNTGELFF TGTGCCAGCAGCTTAAGAATTGGGACACAAGGGTATCCGAACACCGGGGAGCTGTTTTTT
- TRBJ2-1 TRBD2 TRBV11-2 CASSSTLLAGSYNEQFF TGTGCCAGCAGCTCCACACTTCTAGCGGGGTCCTACAATGAGCAGTTCTTC
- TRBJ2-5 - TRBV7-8 CASSLYRQETQYF TGTGCCAGCAGCTTATATCGGCAAGAGACCCAGTACTTC
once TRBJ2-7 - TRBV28 CASSPEQDLLEQYF TGTGCCAGCAGTCCGGAGCAGGACCTTCTCGAGCAGTACTTC
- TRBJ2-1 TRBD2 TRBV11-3 CASSLASGRYNEQFF TGTGCCAGCAGCTTAGCTAGCGGCCGATACAATGAGCAGTTCTTC